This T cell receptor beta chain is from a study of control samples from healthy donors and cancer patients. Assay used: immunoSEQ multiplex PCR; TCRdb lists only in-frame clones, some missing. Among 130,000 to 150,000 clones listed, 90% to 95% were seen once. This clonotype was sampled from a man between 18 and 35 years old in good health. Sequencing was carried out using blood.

CDR3 region: CASSLRLGPNTEAFF. CDR3 sequence (DNA): TGTGCCAGCAGTTTACGATTGGGGCCGAACACTGAAGCTTTCTTT. The chain has TRBV27 and TRBJ1-1; TRBD1 might be the D (5 bases). Trimming pared 2 bases from V and 1 base from J, leaving 11 bases between. The CDR3 is made up of 15 amino acids. Per the germline V gene, CDR1 is MNHEY and CDR2 is SMNVEV (reference sequence).